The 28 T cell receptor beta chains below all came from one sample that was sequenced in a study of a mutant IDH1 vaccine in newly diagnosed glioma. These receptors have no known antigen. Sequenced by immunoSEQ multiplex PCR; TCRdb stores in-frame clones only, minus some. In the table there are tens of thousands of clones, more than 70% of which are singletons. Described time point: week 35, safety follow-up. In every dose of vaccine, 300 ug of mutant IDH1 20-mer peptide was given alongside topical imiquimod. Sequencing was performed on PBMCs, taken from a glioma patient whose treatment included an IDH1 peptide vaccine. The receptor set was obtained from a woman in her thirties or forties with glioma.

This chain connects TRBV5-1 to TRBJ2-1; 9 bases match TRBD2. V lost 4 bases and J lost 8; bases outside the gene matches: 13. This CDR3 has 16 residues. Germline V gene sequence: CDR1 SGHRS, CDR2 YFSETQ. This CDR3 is CASSSRGPLAGDEQFF. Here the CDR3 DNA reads TGCGCCAGCAGCAGTAGGGGCCCCTTAGCGGGAGATGAGCAGTTCTTC.

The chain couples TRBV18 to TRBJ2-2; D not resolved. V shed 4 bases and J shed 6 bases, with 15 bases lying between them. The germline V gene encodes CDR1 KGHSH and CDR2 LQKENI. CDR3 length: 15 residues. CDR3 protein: CASSLSSPTAGELFF. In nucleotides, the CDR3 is TGTGCCAGCTCACTGTCCAGCCCGACGGCCGGGGAGCTGTTTTTT.

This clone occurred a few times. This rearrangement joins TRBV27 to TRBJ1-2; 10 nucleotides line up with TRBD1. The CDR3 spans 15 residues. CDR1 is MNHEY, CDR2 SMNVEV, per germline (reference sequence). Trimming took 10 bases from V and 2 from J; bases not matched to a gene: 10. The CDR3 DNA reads TGTGCCACCAAGCGGGGGACAGGGGACAACTATGGCTACACCTTC. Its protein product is CATKRGTGDNYGYTF.

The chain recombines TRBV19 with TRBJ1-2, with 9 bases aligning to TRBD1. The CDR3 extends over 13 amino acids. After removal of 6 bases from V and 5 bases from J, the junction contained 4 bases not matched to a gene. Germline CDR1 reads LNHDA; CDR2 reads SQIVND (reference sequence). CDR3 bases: TGTGCCAGTAGGGGACAGGGAAGTTATGGCTACACCTTC. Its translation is CASRGQGSYGYTF.

This CDR3 is CASSPTEPERETQYF. CDR3 nucleotide sequence: TGTGCCAGCAGCCCAACGGAACCCGAGCGGGAGACCCAGTACTTC. V gene TRBV7-9 combines with J gene TRBJ2-5; tentatively, D is TRBD2 (5 bases). The germline V gene has CDR1 SEHNR and CDR2 FQNEAQ (reference sequence). The V gene lost 5 bases and the J gene lost 5 bases, with 18 bases spanning the gap. This CDR3 has 15 residues.

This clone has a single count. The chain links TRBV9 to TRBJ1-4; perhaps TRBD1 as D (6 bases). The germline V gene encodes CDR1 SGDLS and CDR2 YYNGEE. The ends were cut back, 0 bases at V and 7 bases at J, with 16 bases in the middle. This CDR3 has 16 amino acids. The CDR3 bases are TGTGCCAGCAGCGTAGGAGGGAGGCAGGGGAGTGAAAAACTGTTTTTT. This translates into CASSVGGRQGSEKLFF.

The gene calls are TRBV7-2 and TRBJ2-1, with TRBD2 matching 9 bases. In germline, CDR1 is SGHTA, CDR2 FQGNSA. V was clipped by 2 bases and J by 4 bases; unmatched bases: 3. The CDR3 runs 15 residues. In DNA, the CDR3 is TGTGCCAGCAGCTTATCCCTAGCGGGGTACAATGAGCAGTTCTTC. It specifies CASSLSLAGYNEQFF. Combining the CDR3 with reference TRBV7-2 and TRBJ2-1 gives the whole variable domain GAGVSQSPSNKVTEKGKDVELRCDPISGHTALYWYRQSLGQGLEFLIYFQGNSAPDKSGLPSDRFSAERTGGSVSTLTIQRTQQEDSAVYLCASSLSLAGYNEQFFGPGTRLTVL.

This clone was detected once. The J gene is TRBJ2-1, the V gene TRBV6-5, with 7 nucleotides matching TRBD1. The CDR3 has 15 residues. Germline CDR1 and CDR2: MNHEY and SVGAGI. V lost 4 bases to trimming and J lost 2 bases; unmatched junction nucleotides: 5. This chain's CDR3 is CASSSRQGAYNEQFF. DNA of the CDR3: TGTGCCAGCAGTTCCAGACAGGGCGCCTACAATGAGCAGTTCTTC.

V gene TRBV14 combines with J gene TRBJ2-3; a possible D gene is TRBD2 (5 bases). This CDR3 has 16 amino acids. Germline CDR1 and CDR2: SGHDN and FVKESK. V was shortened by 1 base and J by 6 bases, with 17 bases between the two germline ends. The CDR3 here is CASSQGPLVGRDTQYF. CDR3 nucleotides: TGTGCCAGCAGCCAAGGCCCACTAGTGGGCAGGGATACGCAGTATTTT. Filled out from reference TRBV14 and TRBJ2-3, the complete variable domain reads EAGVTQFPSHSVIEKGQTVTLRCDPISGHDNLYWYRRVMGKEIKFLLHFVKESKQDESGMPNNRFLAERTGGTYSTLKVQPAELEDSGVYFCASSQGPLVGRDTQYFGPGTRLTVL.

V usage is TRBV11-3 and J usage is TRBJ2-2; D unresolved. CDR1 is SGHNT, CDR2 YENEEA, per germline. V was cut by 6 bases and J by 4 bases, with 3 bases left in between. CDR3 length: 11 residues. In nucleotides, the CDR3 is TGTGCCAGCAGGGGCACCGGGGAGCTGTTTTTT. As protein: CASRGTGELFF.

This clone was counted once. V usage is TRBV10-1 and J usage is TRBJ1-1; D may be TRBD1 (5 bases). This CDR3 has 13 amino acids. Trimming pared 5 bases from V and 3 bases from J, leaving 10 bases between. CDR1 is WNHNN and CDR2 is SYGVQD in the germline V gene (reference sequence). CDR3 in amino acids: CASSPGGYTEAFF. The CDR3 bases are TGCGCCAGCAGTCCCGGGGGGTACACTGAAGCTTTCTTT.

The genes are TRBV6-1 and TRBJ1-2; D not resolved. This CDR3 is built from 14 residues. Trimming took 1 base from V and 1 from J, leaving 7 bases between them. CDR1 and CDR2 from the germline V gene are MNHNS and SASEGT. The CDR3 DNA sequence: TGTGCCAGCAGTGAAGAACTAGGTAACTATGGCTACACCTTC. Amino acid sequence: CASSEELGNYGYTF.

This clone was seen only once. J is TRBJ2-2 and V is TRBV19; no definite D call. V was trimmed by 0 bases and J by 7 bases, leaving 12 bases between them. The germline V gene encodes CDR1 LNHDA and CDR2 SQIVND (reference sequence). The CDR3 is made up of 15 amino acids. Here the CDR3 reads CASSIEIPMYGELFF. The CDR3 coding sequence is TGTGCCAGTAGTATAGAGATTCCGATGTACGGGGAGCTGTTTTTT. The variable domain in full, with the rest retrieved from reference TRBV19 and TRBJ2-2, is DGGITQSPKYLFRKEGQNVTLSCEQNLNHDAMYWYRQDPGQGLRLIYYSQIVNDFQKGDIAEGYSVSREKKESFPLTVTSAQKNPTAFYLCASSIEIPMYGELFFGEGSRLTVL.

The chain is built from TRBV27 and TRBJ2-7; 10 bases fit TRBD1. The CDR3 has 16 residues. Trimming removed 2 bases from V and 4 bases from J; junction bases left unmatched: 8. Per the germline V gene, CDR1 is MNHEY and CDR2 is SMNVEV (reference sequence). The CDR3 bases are TGTGCCAGCAGTTTAGTCCGGGACAGGGGTAGTTACGAGCAGTACTTC. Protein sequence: CASSLVRDRGSYEQYF.

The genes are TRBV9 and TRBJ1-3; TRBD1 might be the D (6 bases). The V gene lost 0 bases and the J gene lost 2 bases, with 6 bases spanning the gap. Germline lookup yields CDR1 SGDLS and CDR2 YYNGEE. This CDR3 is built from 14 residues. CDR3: CASSVGGPGNTIYF. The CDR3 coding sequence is TGTGCCAGCAGCGTAGGGGGGCCTGGAAACACCATATATTTT.

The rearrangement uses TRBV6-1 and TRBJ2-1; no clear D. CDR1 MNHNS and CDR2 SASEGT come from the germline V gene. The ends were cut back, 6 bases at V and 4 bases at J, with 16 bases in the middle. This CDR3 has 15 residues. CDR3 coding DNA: TGTGCCAGCAGCAACCTGTTGGCCGGATACAATGAGCAGTTCTTC. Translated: CASSNLLAGYNEQFF.

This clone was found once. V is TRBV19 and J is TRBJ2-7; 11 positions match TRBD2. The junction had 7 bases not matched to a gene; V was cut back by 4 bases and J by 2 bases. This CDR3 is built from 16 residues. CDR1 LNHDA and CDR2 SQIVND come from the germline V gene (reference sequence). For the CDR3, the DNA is TGTGCCAGTAGTAGATCCGGGACTAGCGGAACCTACGAGCAGTACTTC. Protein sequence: CASSRSGTSGTYEQYF.

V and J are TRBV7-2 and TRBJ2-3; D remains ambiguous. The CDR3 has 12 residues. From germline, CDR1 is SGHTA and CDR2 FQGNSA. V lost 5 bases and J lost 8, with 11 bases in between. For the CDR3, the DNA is TGTGCCAGCAGCATTCCTTTGGGTACGCAGTATTTT. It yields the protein CASSIPLGTQYF.

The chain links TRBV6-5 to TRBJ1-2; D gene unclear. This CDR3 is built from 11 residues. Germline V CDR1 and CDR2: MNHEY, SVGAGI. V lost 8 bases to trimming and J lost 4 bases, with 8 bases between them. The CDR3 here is CASGDSYGYTF. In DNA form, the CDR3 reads TGTGCCAGCGGGGATAGCTATGGCTACACCTTC.

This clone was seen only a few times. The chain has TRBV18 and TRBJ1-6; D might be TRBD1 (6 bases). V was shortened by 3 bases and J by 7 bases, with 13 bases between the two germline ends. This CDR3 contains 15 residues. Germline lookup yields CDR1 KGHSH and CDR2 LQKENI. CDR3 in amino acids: CASSPDSAPNSPLHF. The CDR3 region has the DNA TGTGCCAGCTCACCGGACAGTGCTCCCAATTCACCCCTCCACTTT.

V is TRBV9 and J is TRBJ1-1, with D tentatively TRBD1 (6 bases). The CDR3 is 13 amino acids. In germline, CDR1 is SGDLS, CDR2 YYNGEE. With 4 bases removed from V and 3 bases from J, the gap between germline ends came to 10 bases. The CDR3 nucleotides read TGTGCCAGCAGCCTAGGGGGGGACACTGAAGCTTTCTTT. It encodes CASSLGGDTEAFF.

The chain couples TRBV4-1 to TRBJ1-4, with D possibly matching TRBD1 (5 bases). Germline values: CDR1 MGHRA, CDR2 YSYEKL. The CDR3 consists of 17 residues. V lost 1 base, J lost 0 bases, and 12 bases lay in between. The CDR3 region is CASSQGGGSTTNEKLFF. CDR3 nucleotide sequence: TGCGCCAGCAGCCAAGGGGGCGGCTCTACAACTAATGAAAAACTGTTTTTT.

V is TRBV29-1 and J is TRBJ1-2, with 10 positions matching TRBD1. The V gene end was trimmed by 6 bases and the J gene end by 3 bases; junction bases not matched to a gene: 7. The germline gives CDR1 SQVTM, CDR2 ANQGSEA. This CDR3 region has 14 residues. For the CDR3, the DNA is TGCAGCGTCAAGGGACAGGGGTTGTACTATGGCTACACCTTC. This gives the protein CSVKGQGLYYGYTF.

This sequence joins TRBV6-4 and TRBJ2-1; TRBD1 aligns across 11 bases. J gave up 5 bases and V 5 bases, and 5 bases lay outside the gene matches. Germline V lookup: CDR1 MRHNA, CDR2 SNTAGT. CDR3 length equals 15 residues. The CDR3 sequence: CASSPGTGGNNEQFF. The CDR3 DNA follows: TGTGCCAGCAGTCCGGGGACAGGGGGAAACAATGAGCAGTTCTTC.

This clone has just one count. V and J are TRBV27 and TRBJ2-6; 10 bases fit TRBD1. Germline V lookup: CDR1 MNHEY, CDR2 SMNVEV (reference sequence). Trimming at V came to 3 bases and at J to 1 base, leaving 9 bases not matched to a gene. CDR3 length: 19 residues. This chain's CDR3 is CASSFLPLDRGSGANVLTF. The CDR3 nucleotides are TGTGCCAGCAGTTTCCTCCCCCTGGACAGGGGGTCTGGGGCCAACGTCCTGACTTTC.

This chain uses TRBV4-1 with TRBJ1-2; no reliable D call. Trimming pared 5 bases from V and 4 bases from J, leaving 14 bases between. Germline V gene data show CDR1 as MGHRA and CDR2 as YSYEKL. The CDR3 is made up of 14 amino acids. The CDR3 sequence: CASSIRKGLYGYTF. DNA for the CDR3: TGCGCCAGCAGCATCCGAAAGGGCCTCTATGGCTACACCTTC.

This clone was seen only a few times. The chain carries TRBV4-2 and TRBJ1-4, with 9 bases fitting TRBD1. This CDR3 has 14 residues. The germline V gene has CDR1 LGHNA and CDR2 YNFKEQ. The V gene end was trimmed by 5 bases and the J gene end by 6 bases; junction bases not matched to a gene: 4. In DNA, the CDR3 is TGTGCCAGCAGCAAAACAGGGGGCGATGAAAAACTGTTTTTT. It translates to CASSKTGGDEKLFF.

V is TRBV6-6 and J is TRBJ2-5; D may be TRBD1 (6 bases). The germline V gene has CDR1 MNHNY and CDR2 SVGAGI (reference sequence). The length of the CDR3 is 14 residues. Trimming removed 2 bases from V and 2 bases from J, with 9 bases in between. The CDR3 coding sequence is TGTGCCAGCAGTTACCTTGGACAGCAAGAGACCCAGTACTTC. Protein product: CASSYLGQQETQYF.